What follows describes a single TCR beta chain. Antigen specificity is unknown. The CDR3 loop spans 14 amino acids. V dropped 4 bases and J dropped 4; count of bases not matched to a gene: 4. Germline V gene data show CDR1 as MGHRA and CDR2 as YSYEKL. Unique molecular identifiers were present in the TCR beta cDNA libraries. The authors obtained roughly 500,000 cDNA molecules from roughly 1 to 10 million T cells. TCRdb fed the PCR reads into MiXCR, producing one record per CDR3 protein. The table has roughly 730,000 distinct CDR3 sequences, roughly 30% seen once. These data are taken from a study of post-analysis software for immune sequencing data. Across the study: Progressive-relapsing, secondary progressive and relapsing-remitting multiple sclerosis were among the disease courses included.

Findings and caveats of the study: The five TRBV segments detected at higher frequency in patients than in controls included TRBV5-6, TRBV5-1 and TRBV20-1. Significantly decreased normalized Chao1 diversity was recorded for multiple sclerosis patients relative to controls.

The chain employs TRBV4-1 and TRBJ2-3, with 8 bases identical to TRBD1. The TCR comes from a girl aged 5 to 17 with multiple sclerosis. The specimen sequenced was blood. CDR3 nucleotide sequence: TGCGCCAGCAGCCCGGGACAGGTTCCAGATACGCAGTATTTT. Residues: CASSPGQVPDTQYF.